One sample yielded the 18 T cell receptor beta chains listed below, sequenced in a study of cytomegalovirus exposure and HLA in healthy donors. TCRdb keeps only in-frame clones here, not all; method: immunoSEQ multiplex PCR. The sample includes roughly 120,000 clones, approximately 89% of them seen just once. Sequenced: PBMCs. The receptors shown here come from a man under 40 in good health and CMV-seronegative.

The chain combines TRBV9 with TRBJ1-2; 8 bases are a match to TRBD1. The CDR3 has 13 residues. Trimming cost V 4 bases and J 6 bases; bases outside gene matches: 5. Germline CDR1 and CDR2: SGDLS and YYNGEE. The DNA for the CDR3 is TGTGCCAGCAGCACCCGACAGGGGAATGGCTACACCTTC. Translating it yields CASSTRQGNGYTF.

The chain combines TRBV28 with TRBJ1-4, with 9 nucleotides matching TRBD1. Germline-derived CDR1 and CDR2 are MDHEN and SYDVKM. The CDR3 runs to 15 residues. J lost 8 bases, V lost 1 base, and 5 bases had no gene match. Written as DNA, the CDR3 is TGTGCCAGCAGTTTATACCAGACAGGGGGGGAAAAACTGTTTTTT. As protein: CASSLYQTGGEKLFF.

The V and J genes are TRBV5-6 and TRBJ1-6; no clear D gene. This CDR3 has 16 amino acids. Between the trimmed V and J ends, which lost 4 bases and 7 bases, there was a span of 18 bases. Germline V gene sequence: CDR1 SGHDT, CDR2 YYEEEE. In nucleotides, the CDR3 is TGTGCCAGCAGCAGCCGCCCTCCGGGTTCCAATTCACCCCTCCACTTT. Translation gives CASSSRPPGSNSPLHF. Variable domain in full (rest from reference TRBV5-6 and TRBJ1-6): DAGVTQSPTHLIKTRGQQVTLRCSPKSGHDTVSWYQQALGQGPQFIFQYYEEEERQRGNFPDRFSGHQFPNYSSELNVNALLLGDSALYLCASSSRPPGSNSPLHFGNGTRLTVT.

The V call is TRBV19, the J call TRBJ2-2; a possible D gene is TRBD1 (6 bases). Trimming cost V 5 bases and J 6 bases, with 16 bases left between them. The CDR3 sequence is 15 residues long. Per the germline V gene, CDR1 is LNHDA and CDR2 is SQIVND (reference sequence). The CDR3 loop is CASSPLPRTAGELFF. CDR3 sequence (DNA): TGTGCCAGTAGTCCCCTCCCCAGGACAGCCGGGGAGCTGTTTTTT.

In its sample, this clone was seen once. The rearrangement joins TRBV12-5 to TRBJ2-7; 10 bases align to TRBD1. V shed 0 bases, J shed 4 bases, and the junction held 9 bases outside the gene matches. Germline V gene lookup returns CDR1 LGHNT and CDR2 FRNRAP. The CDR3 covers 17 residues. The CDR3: CASGLVEGTGVSYEQYF. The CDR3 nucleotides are TGTGCTAGTGGTTTGGTAGAAGGGACAGGGGTGTCATACGAGCAGTACTTC.

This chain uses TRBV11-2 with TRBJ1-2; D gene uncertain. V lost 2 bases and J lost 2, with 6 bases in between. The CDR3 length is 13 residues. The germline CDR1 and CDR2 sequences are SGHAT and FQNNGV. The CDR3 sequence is CASSLRGNYGYTF. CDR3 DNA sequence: TGTGCCAGCAGCTTACGAGGGAACTATGGCTACACCTTC.

The CDR3: CASSKDRVGHEQYF. The CDR3 DNA reads as TGTGCCAGCAGTAAGGACAGGGTAGGGCACGAGCAGTACTTC. This chain connects TRBV27 to TRBJ2-7; 8 nucleotides match TRBD1. Trimming cost V 5 bases and J 5 bases; bases outside gene matches: 8. Germline V gives CDR1 MNHEY, CDR2 SMNVEV (reference sequence). CDR3 length: 14 amino acids.

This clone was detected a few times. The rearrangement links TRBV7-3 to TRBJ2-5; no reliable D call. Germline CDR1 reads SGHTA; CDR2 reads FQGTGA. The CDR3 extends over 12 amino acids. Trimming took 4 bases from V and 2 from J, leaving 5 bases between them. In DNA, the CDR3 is TGTGCCAGCAGCTCCCGTCAAGAGACCCAGTACTTC. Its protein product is CASSSRQETQYF.

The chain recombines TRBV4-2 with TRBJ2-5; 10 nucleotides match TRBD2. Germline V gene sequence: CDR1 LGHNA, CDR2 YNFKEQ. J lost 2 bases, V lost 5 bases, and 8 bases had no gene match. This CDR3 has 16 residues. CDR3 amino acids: CASSASMTSGQETQYF. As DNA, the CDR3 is TGTGCCAGCAGCGCATCCATGACTAGCGGGCAAGAGACCCAGTACTTC.

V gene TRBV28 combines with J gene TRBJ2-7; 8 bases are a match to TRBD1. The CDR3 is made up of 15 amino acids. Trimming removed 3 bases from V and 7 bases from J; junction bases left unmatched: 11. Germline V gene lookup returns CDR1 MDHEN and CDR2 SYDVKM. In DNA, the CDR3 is TGTGCCAGCAGTTTCAGTAGGACAGGGACGAGGGAGCAGTACTTC. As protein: CASSFSRTGTREQYF. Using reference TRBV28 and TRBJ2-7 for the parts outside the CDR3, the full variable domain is DVKVTQSSRYLVKRTGEKVFLECVQDMDHENMFWYRQDPGLGLRLIYFSYDVKMKEKGDIPEGYSVSREKKERFSLILESASTNQTSMYLCASSFSRTGTREQYFGPGTRLTVT.

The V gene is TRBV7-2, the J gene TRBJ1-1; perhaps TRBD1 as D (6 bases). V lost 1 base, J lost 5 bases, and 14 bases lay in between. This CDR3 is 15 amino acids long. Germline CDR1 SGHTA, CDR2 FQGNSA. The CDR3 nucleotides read TGTGCCAGCAGCTTAGGGAGACAGGATGGGACTGAAGCTTTCTTT. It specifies CASSLGRQDGTEAFF.

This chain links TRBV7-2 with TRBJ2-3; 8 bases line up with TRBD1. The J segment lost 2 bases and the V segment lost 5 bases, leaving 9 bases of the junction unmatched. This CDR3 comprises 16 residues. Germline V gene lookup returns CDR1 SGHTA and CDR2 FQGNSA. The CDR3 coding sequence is TGTGCCAGCAGCCAAGGACAGGGACGGGTCACAGATACGCAGTATTTT. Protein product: CASSQGQGRVTDTQYF.

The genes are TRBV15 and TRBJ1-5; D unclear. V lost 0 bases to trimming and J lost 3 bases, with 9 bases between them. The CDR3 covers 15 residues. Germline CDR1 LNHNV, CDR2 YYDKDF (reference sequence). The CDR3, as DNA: TGTGCCACCAGCAGAGAACGCCAGGACAATCAGCCCCAGCATTTT. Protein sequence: CATSRERQDNQPQHF.

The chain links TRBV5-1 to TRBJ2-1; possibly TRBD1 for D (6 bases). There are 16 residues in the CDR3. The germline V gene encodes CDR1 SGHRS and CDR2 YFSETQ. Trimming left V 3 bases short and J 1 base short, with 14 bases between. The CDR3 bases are TGCGCCAGCAGCTCCAGGGGTAGAGGGTCCTACAATGAGCAGTTCTTC. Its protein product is CASSSRGRGSYNEQFF.

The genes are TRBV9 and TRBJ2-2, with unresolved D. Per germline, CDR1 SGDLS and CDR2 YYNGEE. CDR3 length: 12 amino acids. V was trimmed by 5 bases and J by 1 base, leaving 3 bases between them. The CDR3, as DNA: TGTGCCAGCAGACAGAACACCGGGGAGCTGTTTTTT. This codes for CASRQNTGELFF.

The CDR3 protein is CATWDGGLNSPLHF. The CDR3 DNA reads TGTGCCACCTGGGACGGGGGGTTAAATTCACCCCTCCACTTT. The chain employs TRBV15 and TRBJ1-6; TRBD1 might be the D (5 bases). Germline assignment: CDR1 LNHNV and CDR2 YYDKDF (reference sequence). The CDR3 extends over 14 amino acids. V lost 8 bases, J lost 7 bases, and 15 bases lay in between.

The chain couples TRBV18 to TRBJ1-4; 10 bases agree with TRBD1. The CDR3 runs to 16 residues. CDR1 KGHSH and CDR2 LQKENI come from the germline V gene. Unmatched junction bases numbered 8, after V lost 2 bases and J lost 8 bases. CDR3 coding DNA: TGTGCCAGCTCACCAGAAGGGACAGGGGCCTCAGAAAAACTGTTTTTT. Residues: CASSPEGTGASEKLFF.

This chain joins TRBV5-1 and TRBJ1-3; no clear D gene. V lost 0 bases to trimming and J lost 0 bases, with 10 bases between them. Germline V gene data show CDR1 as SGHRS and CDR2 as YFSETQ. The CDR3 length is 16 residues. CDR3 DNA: TGCGCCAGCAGCTTGGAGGCAGGCGACTCTGGAAACACCATATATTTT. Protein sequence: CASSLEAGDSGNTIYF.